These T cell receptor beta chains were read from a single sample in a study of control samples from healthy donors and cancer patients. Only in-frame clones appear in the TCRdb table, and some are missing; sequencing was by immunoSEQ multiplex PCR. The sample holds approximately 120,000 clones, approximately 90% seen once. Sequencing used blood. Source of these receptors: a human donor in good health. The donor label of this sample is uncertain. CDR3s include the opening cysteine and the closing phenylalanine or tryptophan. D genes are given only for firm matches. Expanded clones are given a class, and other clones once, few, many or no size at all.

TRBV5-1	-	TRBD1	TRBJ2-5	TGCGCCAGCAGCGCTACGACAGGGGGCAAAGAGACCCAGTACTTC	CASSATTGGKETQYF
TRBV6-5	-	TRBD1	TRBJ1-5	TGTGCCAGCAGTTCGACAGGGATGCCCAATCAGCCCCAGCATTTT	CASSSTGMPNQPQHF
TRBV9	-	-	TRBJ1-6	TGTGCCAGCAGCGTAGGACAGAGGAATTCACCCCTCCACTTT	CASSVGQRNSPLHF
TRBV6-6	-	-	TRBJ1-6	TGTGCCAGCAGTCCTGTTCATGGGACCGAGGGTTATAATTCACCCCTCCACTTT	CASSPVHGTEGYNSPLHF
TRBV11-2	few	-	TRBJ2-7	TGTGCCAGCAGCTTAACCAGGGGGGATTACGAGCAGTACTTC	CASSLTRGDYEQYF
TRBV21-1	-	-	TRBJ1-4	TGTGCCAGCAGCAAATCGGGACAGGGAAATGAAAAACTGTTTTTT	CASSKSGQGNEKLFF
TRBV7-8	-	-	TRBJ1-5	TGTGCCAGCAGCTTAGTACGGAATCAGCCCCAGCATTTT	CASSLVRNQPQHF
TRBV9	-	-	TRBJ1-1	TGTGCCAGCAGCGTATCGCCGAGATTGGGCCAGGGAAGTAGGATGGATACTGAAGCTTTCTTT	CASSVSPRLGQGSRMDTEAFF
TRBV6-5	-	-	TRBJ2-3	TGTGCCAGCAGTCAGAAATGGGGAACAGATACGCAGTATTTT	CASSQKWGTDTQYF
TRBV24-1	-	-	TRBJ1-5	TGTGCCACCAGTGATGGGACACGAAATCAGCCCCAGCATTTT	CATSDGTRNQPQHF